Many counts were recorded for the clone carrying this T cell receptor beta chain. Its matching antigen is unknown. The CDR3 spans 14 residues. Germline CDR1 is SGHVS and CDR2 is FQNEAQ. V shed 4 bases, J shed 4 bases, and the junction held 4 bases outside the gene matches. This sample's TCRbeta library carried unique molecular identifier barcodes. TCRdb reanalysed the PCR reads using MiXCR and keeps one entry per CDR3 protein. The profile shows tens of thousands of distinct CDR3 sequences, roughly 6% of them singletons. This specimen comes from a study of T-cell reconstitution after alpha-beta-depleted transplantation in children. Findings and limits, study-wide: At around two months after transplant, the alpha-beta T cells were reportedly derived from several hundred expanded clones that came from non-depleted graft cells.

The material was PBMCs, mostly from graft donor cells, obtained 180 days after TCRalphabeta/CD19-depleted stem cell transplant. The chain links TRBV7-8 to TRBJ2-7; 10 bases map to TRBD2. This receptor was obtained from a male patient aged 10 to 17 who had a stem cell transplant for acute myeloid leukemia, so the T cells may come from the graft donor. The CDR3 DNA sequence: TGTGCCAGCAGCTCGACTAGCGGGCTTTACGAGCAGTACTTC. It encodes CASSSTSGLYEQYF. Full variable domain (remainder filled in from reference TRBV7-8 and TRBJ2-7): GAGVSQSPRYKVAKRGQDVALRCDPISGHVSLFWYQQALGQGPEFLTYFQNEAQLDKSGLPSDRFFAERPEGSVSTLKIQRTQQEDSAVYLCASSSTSGLYEQYFGPGTRLTVT.